A selection of T cell receptor beta chains follows, all from one sample in a study of shared clonotypes between healthy human individuals. The table came from immunoSEQ multiplex PCR; TCRdb's copy has only in-frame clones and leaves some out. The sample carries about half a million clones, over 70% recorded once. Sequenced material: PBMCs. The receptors derive from a woman aged 40 to 55 in good health. Some clones in this sample may be carry-over from other donors' samples. The CDR3 runs from the conserved cysteine through the conserved F or W. The D gene is left open where the match is weak. For some rows the clone size is stated as once, few or many, or as a class when expanded; others skip it.

TRBV2	TRBD1	.	TRBJ2-7	TGTGCCAGCAGTGACAGGACAGGGGCGGCCGGGAGAGGCAACGAGCAGTACTTC	CASSDRTGAAGRGNEQYF
TRBV2	TRBD2	.	TRBJ2-7	TGTGCCAGCAGTGAAGGGGCGGGAGGGCCCCCCGAGCAGTACTTC	CASSEGAGGPPEQYF
TRBV6-1	.	.	TRBJ2-7	TGTGCCAGCAGGGACGGGTGGGGTCGCGAGCAGTACTTC	CASRDGWGREQYF
TRBV18	.	.	TRBJ1-6	TGTGCCAGCTCACCCGGGACCGATTCACCCCTCCACTTT	CASSPGTDSPLHF
TRBV2	TRBD1	many	TRBJ1-6	TGTGCCAGCAGTCCCGGGACAGGAGATTCACCCCTCCACTTT	CASSPGTGDSPLHF
TRBV6-1	.	.	TRBJ1-4	TGTGCCAGCATGGAACGGGGGGGCGGTGAAAAACTGTTTTTT	CASMERGGGEKLFF
TRBV30	TRBD2	.	TRBJ2-1	TGTGCCTGGAGTGATAGCGGGAAGGGCAATGAGCAGTTCTTC	CAWSDSGKGNEQFF
TRBV28	.	.	TRBJ2-4	TGTGCCAGCAGTTTTGGACAGCTAGCCAAAAACATTCAGTACTTC	CASSFGQLAKNIQYF
TRBV6-1	.	.	TRBJ2-1	TGTGCCAGCAGTGAGTGGGGGACTTTAAATGAGCAGTTCTTC	CASSEWGTLNEQFF
TRBV10-2	.	.	TRBJ2-2	TGCGCCAGCAGCAGGGCCGGGGAGCTGTTTTTT	CASSRAGELFF
TRBV19	TRBD1	.	TRBJ1-2	TGTGCCAGTAGTATAAATGCAGGGGGCAACTATGGCTACACCTTC	CASSINAGGNYGYTF
TRBV7-2	.	.	TRBJ1-1	TGTGCCAGCAGCTTGGGGGGTAATAGGGGTCGCGAGGCTTTCTTT	CASSLGGNRGREAFF
TRBV5-1	TRBD1	once	TRBJ2-7	TGCGCCAGCAGCCCGGGGACAGGGGTGACCTACGAGCAGTACTTC	CASSPGTGVTYEQYF
TRBV9	TRBD1	few	TRBJ1-2	TGTGCCAGCAGCCCTTCCGGGACAGCTAACTATGGCTACACCTTC	CASSPSGTANYGYTF
TRBV28	.	many	TRBJ1-1	TGTGCCAGCAGTTTCCAGAGAACTGAAGCTTTCTTT	CASSFQRTEAFF
TRBV6-1	.	.	TRBJ2-3	TGTGCCAGCAGTCACCCTGATACGCAGTATTTT	CASSHPDTQYF
TRBV6-5	.	.	TRBJ1-4	TGTGCCAGCAGTAATCGGGGGGCTGTGGTTGAAAAACTGTTTTTT	CASSNRGAVVEKLFF
TRBV6-1	.	.	TRBJ2-7	TGTGCCAGCAGTGATCCTGGGGACCCTAGAAGCTCCTACGAGCAGTACTTC	CASSDPGDPRSSYEQYF
TRBV7-9	.	.	TRBJ1-5	TGTGCCAGCAGCTCATTTCAGGGGTCGAGCCAGCCCCAGCATTTT	CASSSFQGSSQPQHF
TRBV7-8	.	.	TRBJ1-1	TGTGCCAGCAGCTTAACGGGGGCGGGCACTGAAGCTTTCTTT	CASSLTGAGTEAFF
TRBV5-4	TRBD1	.	TRBJ1-1	TGTGCCAGCAGCCCCGGGACAGGGGCATGGACTGAAGCTTTCTTT	CASSPGTGAWTEAFF
TRBV6-6	.	.	TRBJ2-7	TGTGCCAGCAGTTACACCAACGAGCAGTACTTC	CASSYTNEQYF
TRBV7-9	.	once	TRBJ1-2	TGTGCCAGCAGCCCCCGTTTGGGCAGGGAGGGTAACTATGGCTACACCTTC	CASSPRLGREGNYGYTF